The 20 T cell receptor beta chains reported below all come from one sample, sequenced in a study of control samples from healthy donors and cancer patients. The repertoire was sequenced with immunoSEQ multiplex PCR; TCRdb's copy has only in-frame clones and lacks some. Counted here are 150,000 or so clones, 94% occurring once; the ten biggest clones make up around 13%. Sequencing was performed on blood. Every receptor here comes from a man aged 35 to 55 in good health.

This chain links TRBV6-5 with TRBJ2-3, with a weak D call TRBD2 (6 bases). Germline V gives CDR1 MNHEY, CDR2 SVGAGI. V lost 7 bases and J 4 bases, leaving 12 bases between the germline ends. The length of the CDR3 is 13 residues. The CDR3 DNA reads as TGTGCCAGCATTCGGTTAGCGGCAGATACGCAGTATTTT. Amino acid sequence: CASIRLAADTQYF.

The chain employs TRBV19 and TRBJ1-1, with D possibly matching TRBD1 (5 bases). V was cut by 5 bases and J by 3 bases, with 16 bases left in between. This CDR3 contains 15 residues. Looked up from germline, CDR1 is LNHDA and CDR2 is SQIVND (reference sequence). The CDR3, as DNA: TGTGCCAGTAGTCCCTCAAGGGACCGCCACACTGAAGCTTTCTTT. This codes for CASSPSRDRHTEAFF.

This clone appeared a single time. In nucleotides, the CDR3 is TGTGCCAGCAGCCGGGGGGATGGCTACACCTTC. Its translation: CASSRGDGYTF. The chain joins TRBV6-5 to TRBJ1-2, with D perhaps matching TRBD1 (5 bases). Looked up from germline, CDR1 is MNHEY and CDR2 is SVGAGI. Trimming removed 6 bases from V and 6 bases from J, with 8 bases in between. The CDR3 is 11 amino acids.

This clone occurred a few times. The chain links TRBV11-2 to TRBJ1-1; possibly TRBD1 for D (6 bases). This CDR3 is built from 17 residues. V was cut by 6 bases and J by 1 base, with 21 bases left in between. Germline V gene sequence: CDR1 SGHAT, CDR2 FQNNGV. This chain's CDR3 is CASSRPGRGASNTEAFF. The CDR3 coding sequence is TGTGCCAGCAGTCGTCCCGGGAGGGGGGCGTCGAACACTGAAGCTTTCTTT. The full variable domain, its missing parts supplied by reference TRBV11-2 and TRBJ1-1, is EAGVAQSPRYKIIEKRQSVAFWCNPISGHATLYWYQQILGQGPKLLIQFQNNGVVDDSQLPKDRFSAERLKGVDSTLKIQPAKLEDSAVYLCASSRPGRGASNTEAFFGQGTRLTVV.

As concerns this clone: Other DNA sequences in the same sample also yield this CDR3. This chain joins TRBV5-1 and TRBJ2-7, with a possible D match to TRBD2 (6 bases). Looked up from germline, CDR1 is SGHRS and CDR2 is YFSETQ. Trimming removed 0 bases at V and 0 bases at J, with 7 bases between. This CDR3 contains 14 residues. CDR3 DNA: TGCGCCAGCAGCTTGGCCGGGAGCTCCTACGAGCAGTACTTC. Translating gives CASSLAGSSYEQYF.

This chain uses TRBV5-6 with TRBJ2-6; no clear D gene. Trimming removed 1 base at V and 0 bases at J, with 11 bases between. Looked up from germline, CDR1 is SGHDT and CDR2 is YYEEEE. The CDR3 runs 17 residues. DNA for the CDR3: TGTGCCAGCAGCTTGCTTGCCAGAAGCTCTGGGGCCAACGTCCTGACTTTC. This gives the protein CASSLLARSSGANVLTF.

The CDR3 sequence is CASSLGYRPILPNEKLFF. In DNA form, the CDR3 reads TGTGCCAGCAGCTTAGGGTACAGGCCCATTCTTCCTAATGAAAAACTGTTTTTT. V usage is TRBV7-2 and J usage is TRBJ1-4, with D possibly matching TRBD1 (5 bases). Germline V gives CDR1 SGHTA, CDR2 FQGNSA. V was shortened by 1 base and J by 3 bases, with 18 bases between the two germline ends. The CDR3 consists of 18 residues. Based on the CDR3 plus reference TRBV7-2 and TRBJ1-4, the full variable domain is GAGVSQSPSNKVTEKGKDVELRCDPISGHTALYWYRQSLGQGLEFLIYFQGNSAPDKSGLPSDRFSAERTGGSVSTLTIQRTQQEDSAVYLCASSLGYRPILPNEKLFFGSGTQLSVL.

The V gene is TRBV2, the J gene TRBJ1-2; D uncertain. Germline V gene data show CDR1 as SNHLY and CDR2 as FYNNEI. Trimming took off 3 bases at V and 7 bases at J, with 12 bases between the two ends. This CDR3 is built from 13 residues. The CDR3 spells CASSDIAAGGYTF. The CDR3 DNA is TGTGCCAGCAGTGATATAGCTGCGGGTGGCTACACCTTC.

The V call is TRBV6-6, the J call TRBJ2-5; 9 bases map to TRBD1. This CDR3 is 13 amino acids long. V lost 4 bases and J lost 4; bases outside the gene matches: 1. The germline V gene encodes CDR1 MNHNY and CDR2 SVGAGI (reference sequence). The CDR3 is CASSWGQGETQYF. CDR3 sequence (DNA): TGTGCCAGCAGTTGGGGACAGGGAGAGACCCAGTACTTC.

The count of this clone is one. V gene TRBV2 combines with J gene TRBJ2-5; D might be TRBD1 (6 bases). Germline CDR1 reads SNHLY; CDR2 reads FYNNEI. Trimming took 2 bases from V and 4 from J, leaving 11 bases between them. The CDR3 has 14 amino acids. The CDR3 sequence is CASSESSRGETQYF. CDR3 bases: TGTGCCAGCAGTGAATCATCCAGGGGAGAGACCCAGTACTTC.

V is TRBV4-3 and J is TRBJ2-7; D gene uncertain. The V gene lost 1 base and the J gene lost 3 bases, with 7 bases spanning the gap. The CDR3 consists of 13 residues. Germline loops: CDR1 LGHNA, CDR2 YSLEER. The CDR3 protein is CASSQGHDYEQYF. The CDR3 DNA follows: TGCGCCAGCAGCCAAGGACACGACTACGAGCAGTACTTC.

The rearrangement links TRBV7-2 to TRBJ1-5; D is unresolved. CDR3 length: 15 residues. Germline V gene lookup returns CDR1 SGHTA and CDR2 FQGNSA. V was cut by 1 base and J by 0 bases, with 7 bases left in between. CDR3 in amino acids: CASSLVVYSNQPQHF. The CDR3 bases are TGTGCCAGCAGCTTAGTAGTTTATAGCAATCAGCCCCAGCATTTT.

The V gene is TRBV19, the J gene TRBJ2-1, with 8 bases that match TRBD2. The V and J ends lost 2 bases and 4 bases, in that order; junction bases with no gene match: 13. This CDR3 comprises 18 residues. Germline V lookup: CDR1 LNHDA, CDR2 SQIVND (reference sequence). CDR3 sequence reads: CASSISSASGFVYNEQFF. CDR3 in DNA: TGTGCCAGTAGTATAAGTTCGGCTAGCGGGTTTGTATACAATGAGCAGTTCTTC.

J is TRBJ1-5 and V is TRBV19, with TRBD1 matching over 7 bases. CDR1 is LNHDA, CDR2 SQIVND, per germline (reference sequence). The CDR3 consists of 13 residues. Trimming removed 10 bases from V and 2 bases from J; junction bases left unmatched: 5. The CDR3 loop reads CATKGAGNQPQHF. CDR3 nucleotides: TGTGCCACCAAGGGGGCTGGCAATCAGCCCCAGCATTTT.

The genes are TRBV5-1 and TRBJ2-1; 11 nucleotides agree with TRBD2. The J segment lost 8 bases and the V segment lost 4 bases, leaving 11 bases of the junction unmatched. CDR1 is SGHRS and CDR2 is YFSETQ in the germline V gene. The CDR3 is 16 residues long. The CDR3 DNA reads as TGCGCCAGCAGCCCGGGACTAGCGGCCTTGGGGCATGAGCAGTTCTTC. Translation: CASSPGLAALGHEQFF. The full variable domain, in which reference TRBV5-1 and TRBJ2-1 provide the parts outside the CDR3, is KAGVTQTPRYLIKTRGQQVTLSCSPISGHRSVSWYQQTPGQGLQFLFEYFSETQRNKGNFPGRFSGRQFSNSRSEMNVSTLELGDSALYLCASSPGLAALGHEQFFGPGTRLTVL.

This clone appeared once. The V call is TRBV14, the J call TRBJ2-7; D unresolved. This CDR3 comprises 13 residues. V lost 0 bases and J 7 bases, leaving 10 bases between the germline ends. Germline CDR1 is SGHDN and CDR2 is FVKESK. The CDR3 nucleotides read TGTGCCAGCAGCCAAGATAAGTGGCGGGAGCAGTACTTC. Amino acid sequence: CASSQDKWREQYF.

The chain carries TRBV9 and TRBJ1-1; TRBD1 might be the D (5 bases). V lost 4 bases to trimming and J lost 5 bases, with 21 bases between them. The CDR3 totals 16 residues. CDR1 and CDR2 from the germline V gene are SGDLS and YYNGEE. The CDR3 spells CASSPPAGPGGTEAFF. CDR3 nucleotide sequence: TGTGCCAGCAGCCCCCCGGCAGGGCCTGGTGGAACTGAAGCTTTCTTT.

The rearrangement joins TRBV5-6 to TRBJ2-7; 7 nucleotides match TRBD2. This CDR3 is 14 amino acids long. Losses at the gene ends were 2 bases for V and 5 bases for J; bases not matched to a gene: 7. Germline V gene lookup returns CDR1 SGHDT and CDR2 YYEEEE. The CDR3 reads CASSFGLESNEQYF. In nucleotides, the CDR3 is TGTGCCAGCAGCTTTGGACTAGAATCGAACGAGCAGTACTTC.

This chain links TRBV11-2 with TRBJ2-1; 10 bases map to TRBD2. CDR1 and CDR2 from the germline V gene are SGHAT and FQNNGV. This CDR3 comprises 16 residues. V lost 1 base and J lost 5; bases outside the gene matches: 5. The CDR3 nucleotides are TGTGCCAGCAGCTTAGCCCCTAGCGGGAGTAACAATGAGCAGTTCTTC. Encoded protein: CASSLAPSGSNNEQFF.

This chain uses TRBV5-6 with TRBJ2-1; D remains unclear. The CDR3 is 14 residues long. V lost 1 base to trimming and J lost 6 bases, with 11 bases between them. The germline CDR1 and CDR2 sequences are SGHDT and YYEEEE. CDR3 DNA: TGTGCCAGCAGCTTGTTAGGTCCCGGCAATGAGCAGTTCTTC. Protein: CASSLLGPGNEQFF. Complete variable domain (other parts from reference TRBV5-6 and TRBJ2-1): DAGVTQSPTHLIKTRGQQVTLRCSPKSGHDTVSWYQQALGQGPQFIFQYYEEEERQRGNFPDRFSGHQFPNYSSELNVNALLLGDSALYLCASSLLGPGNEQFFGPGTRLTVL.